This T cell receptor beta chain derives from a study of T cell changes during pregnancy in multiple sclerosis. Germline values: CDR1 SGHRS, CDR2 YFSETQ. This CDR3 region has 17 residues. Trimming took off 0 bases at V and 2 bases at J, with 17 bases between the two ends. TCRdb keeps only in-frame clones here, not all; method: immunoSEQ multiplex PCR. Among fewer than 50,000 clones, under 95% were seen once, and the ten largest hold 5.5%. Sequences were derived from CD8+ T cells from peripheral blood mononuclear cells, sampled before pregnancy. This clonotype originated in a female donor with multiple sclerosis, enrolled in a pregnancy study. This chain uses TRBV5-1 with TRBJ2-5; a weak D match, TRBD1 (6 bases). The CDR3 coding sequence is TGCGCCAGCAGCTTGGGACTGGGTCGACAGGCTCAAGAGACCCAGTACTTC. Residues: CASSLGLGRQAQETQYF.